The 32 T cell receptor beta chains below all came from one sample that was sequenced in a study of a mutant IDH1 vaccine in newly diagnosed glioma. The time point is: week 11, during vaccination. In every dose of vaccine, 300 ug of mutant IDH1 20-mer peptide was given alongside topical imiquimod. The method was immunoSEQ multiplex PCR; TCRdb's version includes in-frame clones alone and lacks a portion of them. The sample consists of some 130,000 clones, about 82% of them appearing once. No antigen has been assigned to these receptors. The sample was PBMCs, taken from a glioma patient whose treatment included an IDH1 peptide vaccine. The receptors shown here come from a middle-aged man with glioma.

This chain links TRBV7-9 with TRBJ2-1, with 8 bases matching TRBD2. The CDR3 covers 13 residues. Losses at the gene ends were 2 bases for V and 11 bases for J; bases not matched to a gene: 5. Germline assignment: CDR1 SEHNR and CDR2 FQNEAQ (reference sequence). As DNA, the CDR3 is TGTGCCAGCAGCTTATTGGCTAGCGGGCAGCAGTTCTTC. Translated: CASSLLASGQQFF.

This clone appeared a few times. V gene TRBV30 combines with J gene TRBJ1-6; 8 nucleotides agree with TRBD1. CDR1 GTSNPN and CDR2 SVGIG come from the germline V gene (reference sequence). V trimming: 5 bases; J trimming: 6 bases; junction bases outside the gene matches: 3. The CDR3 sequence is 13 residues long. The CDR3 sequence: CAWGQGGNSPLHF. CDR3 in DNA: TGTGCCTGGGGACAGGGTGGTAATTCACCCCTCCACTTT.

The gene calls are TRBV6-4 and TRBJ1-1, with 9 bases identical to TRBD1. The CDR3 is made up of 15 amino acids. CDR1 MRHNA and CDR2 SNTAGT come from the germline V gene. V shed 6 bases, J shed 4 bases, and the junction held 9 bases outside the gene matches. Here the CDR3 DNA reads TGTGCCAGCAGCCTTACCCGGGACAGGGCCACTGAAGCTTTCTTT. Its protein product is CASSLTRDRATEAFF.

This clone was seen a single time. One junction end does not reproduce the germline sequence, and a read error may be involved. The rearrangement uses TRBV5-4 and TRBJ1-1; D not resolved. The CDR3 has 15 amino acids. Germline lookup yields CDR1 SGHNT and CDR2 YYREEE (reference sequence). CDR3 protein: CASSQDKVRNTEAFF. CDR3 DNA: TGCGCCAGCAGCCAAGATAAGGTCAGGAACACTGAAGCTTTCTTT.

The V call is TRBV5-8, the J call TRBJ2-5; D unresolved. Germline values: CDR1 SGHTS, CDR2 YDEGEE. V lost 2 bases and J lost 0, with 8 bases in between. The CDR3 covers 14 residues. CDR3 sequence reads: CASSFGLNQETQYF. CDR3 DNA: TGTGCCAGCAGCTTCGGCCTGAACCAAGAGACCCAGTACTTC.

The genes are TRBV5-6 and TRBJ2-5; 7 positions match TRBD2. Trimming removed 4 bases from V and 2 bases from J; junction bases left unmatched: 17. CDR1 and CDR2 from the germline V gene are SGHDT and YYEEEE. CDR3 length equals 18 residues. CDR3: CASSPRAGRYSGQETQYF. DNA of the CDR3: TGTGCCAGCAGCCCCCGGGCAGGGAGATATAGCGGGCAAGAGACCCAGTACTTC.

This clone was observed a single time. The chain has TRBV11-1 and TRBJ1-2; D possibly corresponds to TRBD1 (5 bases). Germline V CDR1 and CDR2: SGHAT, FQDESV (reference sequence). The CDR3 totals 14 residues. Trimming removed 2 bases from V and 8 bases from J, with 15 bases in between. The CDR3 DNA is TGTGCCAGCAGCTTATTGAGGGGCGCAGGGGGCTACACCTTC. This encodes CASSLLRGAGGYTF.

The chain employs TRBV18 and TRBJ2-7; 8 nucleotides match TRBD1. Losses at the gene ends were 8 bases for V and 4 bases for J; bases not matched to a gene: 7. This CDR3 contains 13 residues. Looked up from germline, CDR1 is KGHSH and CDR2 is LQKENI. The CDR3 DNA reads as TGTGCCAGCCGAGGACAGGGACCTTACGAGCAGTACTTC. Protein product: CASRGQGPYEQYF.

The rearrangement uses TRBV28 and TRBJ2-1; TRBD2 matches at 12 bases. Germline V lookup: CDR1 MDHEN, CDR2 SYDVKM. The CDR3 runs to 15 residues. The J segment lost 2 bases and the V segment lost 6 bases, leaving 2 bases of the junction unmatched. CDR3 residues: CASRSSGRAYNEQFF. As DNA, the CDR3 is TGTGCCAGCAGATCTAGCGGGAGGGCCTACAATGAGCAGTTCTTC. Filled out from reference TRBV28 and TRBJ2-1, the complete variable domain reads DVKVTQSSRYLVKRTGEKVFLECVQDMDHENMFWYRQDPGLGLRLIYFSYDVKMKEKGDIPEGYSVSREKKERFSLILESASTNQTSMYLCASRSSGRAYNEQFFGPGTRLTVL.

Note on this clone: Other DNA sequences in the same sample also yield this CDR3. The CDR3: CASSLAGINQPQHF. CDR3 nucleotides: TGTGCCAGCAGTTTAGCCGGCATCAATCAGCCCCAGCATTTT. The chain is built from TRBV28 and TRBJ1-5, with unresolved D. The V gene lost 2 bases and the J gene lost 3 bases, with 8 bases spanning the gap. The CDR3 sequence is 14 residues long. CDR1 and CDR2 from the germline V gene are MDHEN and SYDVKM. The whole variable domain, filled in from reference TRBV28 and TRBJ1-5, reads DVKVTQSSRYLVKRTGEKVFLECVQDMDHENMFWYRQDPGLGLRLIYFSYDVKMKEKGDIPEGYSVSREKKERFSLILESASTNQTSMYLCASSLAGINQPQHFGDGTRLSIL.

This clone appeared a few times. This chain connects TRBV30 to TRBJ1-2, with a weak D call TRBD1 (5 bases). The CDR3 has 11 residues. Germline V gene lookup returns CDR1 GTSNPN and CDR2 SVGIG (reference sequence). The V gene lost 5 bases and the J gene lost 9 bases, with 13 bases spanning the gap. The CDR3 region is CAWRKGVSYTF. The DNA of the CDR3 is TGTGCCTGGCGTAAAGGGGTGAGCTACACCTTC.

The rearrangement uses TRBV28 and TRBJ2-7; 9 bases line up with TRBD1. The V and J ends lost 6 bases and 4 bases, in that order; junction bases with no gene match: 13. This CDR3 contains 16 residues. Germline loops: CDR1 MDHEN, CDR2 SYDVKM. The chain's CDR3 is CASSSLRDRVDYEQYF. The CDR3 DNA is TGTGCCAGCAGCTCACTTCGGGACAGGGTAGATTACGAGCAGTACTTC.

V gene TRBV5-1 combines with J gene TRBJ1-6; D ambiguous. The ends were cut back, 0 bases at V and 9 bases at J, with 13 bases in the middle. Germline CDR1 and CDR2: SGHRS and YFSETQ. This CDR3 is built from 15 residues. The CDR3 coding sequence is TGCGCCAGCAGCTTGGATGGAGGGAAGGGTTCACCCCTCCACTTT. It codes for CASSLDGGKGSPLHF.

This clone was seen once. V usage is TRBV15 and J usage is TRBJ1-5; D is possibly TRBD1 (5 bases). CDR3 size: 13 residues. The V gene lost 9 bases and the J gene lost 11 bases, with 20 bases spanning the gap. From germline, CDR1 is LNHNV and CDR2 YYDKDF (reference sequence). CDR3 bases: TGTGCCACAGGGCAAGGACCCAGGGAAACCCAGCATTTT. This gives the protein CATGQGPRETQHF.

The genes are TRBV7-9 and TRBJ2-7; D may be TRBD1 or TRBD2 (5 bases each). There are 14 residues in the CDR3. Germline CDR1 and CDR2: SEHNR and FQNEAQ (reference sequence). The V gene lost 2 bases and the J gene lost 2 bases, with 10 bases spanning the gap. CDR3: CASSLYGTPYEQYF. Written as DNA, the CDR3 is TGTGCCAGCAGCTTATATGGGACGCCCTACGAGCAGTACTTC.

This rearrangement joins TRBV5-8 to TRBJ1-6, with D possibly TRBD1 on 6 matching bases. CDR1 is SGHTS and CDR2 is YDEGEE in the germline V gene. V gave up 4 bases and J gave up 2 bases, with 13 bases separating them. This CDR3 region has 16 residues. The CDR3 region is CASSLETGAYNSPLHF. The DNA of the CDR3 is TGTGCCAGCAGCCTTGAGACAGGAGCCTATAATTCACCCCTCCACTTT.

This rearrangement joins TRBV18 to TRBJ1-4, with D uncertain. Germline-derived CDR1 and CDR2 are KGHSH and LQKENI. The CDR3 contains 16 residues. V was cut by 1 base and J by 4 bases, with 13 bases left in between. The CDR3 spells CASSPQSSGINEKLFF. CDR3 coding DNA: TGTGCCAGCTCACCACAGTCTTCGGGGATTAATGAAAAACTGTTTTTT.

This clone was observed a handful of times. The chain links TRBV16 to TRBJ1-4, with D unresolved. The CDR3 has 13 amino acids. CDR1 is KGHSY and CDR2 is FQNENV in the germline V gene. V was shortened by 11 bases and J by 8 bases, with 18 bases between the two germline ends. The CDR3 here is CAGGRRPGEKLFF. CDR3 sequence (DNA): TGTGCCGGAGGGCGCCGGCCTGGCGAAAAACTGTTTTTT.

The V call is TRBV2, the J call TRBJ1-5; 7 nucleotides match TRBD1. V lost 6 bases and J lost 0; bases outside the gene matches: 14. Germline assignment: CDR1 SNHLY and CDR2 FYNNEI. This CDR3 is built from 18 residues. CDR3 DNA: TGTGCCAGCAGCGAAACCCCCACAGGGGCGCCTAGCAATCAGCCCCAGCATTTT. It specifies CASSETPTGAPSNQPQHF.

V gene TRBV6-1 combines with J gene TRBJ2-3; D is tentatively TRBD1 or TRBD2 (5 bases each). V lost 4 bases and J 6 bases, leaving 26 bases between the germline ends. The V gene's germline CDR1 is MNHNS and CDR2 SASEGT. This CDR3 has 18 residues. The CDR3 region is CASSAITFGGVSGDTQYF. The CDR3 bases are TGTGCCAGCAGTGCGATCACTTTTGGGGGAGTCTCAGGGGATACGCAGTATTTT.

This clone was observed a handful of times. The rearrangement links TRBV4-3 to TRBJ2-7; no clear D. In germline, CDR1 is LGHNA, CDR2 YSLEER. Trimming removed 0 bases at V and 4 bases at J, with 10 bases between. There are 14 residues in the CDR3. CDR3 nucleotides: TGCGCCAGCAGCCAAGATCGAGTAGAGTACGAGCAGTACTTC. It is translated as CASSQDRVEYEQYF.

The CDR3: CSVTDRVANEQFF. As DNA, the CDR3 is TGCAGCGTAACGGACAGGGTGGCCAATGAGCAGTTCTTC. The chain recombines TRBV29-1 with TRBJ2-1, with TRBD1 matching 8 bases. The CDR3 is 13 amino acids. After removal of 6 bases from V and 6 bases from J, the junction contained 7 bases not matched to a gene. The germline V gene encodes CDR1 SQVTM and CDR2 ANQGSEA.

The chain combines TRBV19 with TRBJ2-7; D call uncertain. The CDR3 has 13 residues. The ends were cut back, 5 bases at V and 5 bases at J, with 13 bases in the middle. Germline CDR1 reads LNHDA; CDR2 reads SQIVND (reference sequence). CDR3: CASSGFPGDEQYF. The CDR3 coding sequence is TGTGCCAGTAGTGGGTTTCCGGGCGACGAGCAGTACTTC. Variable domain in full (rest from reference TRBV19 and TRBJ2-7): DGGITQSPKYLFRKEGQNVTLSCEQNLNHDAMYWYRQDPGQGLRLIYYSQIVNDFQKGDIAEGYSVSREKKESFPLTVTSAQKNPTAFYLCASSGFPGDEQYFGPGTRLTVT.

The V call is TRBV27, the J call TRBJ2-7; either TRBD1 or TRBD2 may supply D (5 bases each). CDR1 and CDR2 from the germline V gene are MNHEY and SMNVEV (reference sequence). The CDR3 is made up of 15 amino acids. The ends were cut back, 2 bases at V and 5 bases at J, with 16 bases in the middle. The CDR3 nucleotides are TGTGCCAGCAGTTTACGCCCTGGGGGACCCCACGAGCAGTACTTC. This translates into CASSLRPGGPHEQYF.

This chain links TRBV5-6 with TRBJ1-1; D remains ambiguous. V gave up 7 bases and J gave up 2 bases, with 9 bases separating them. This CDR3 has 12 residues. CDR1 is SGHDT, CDR2 YYEEEE, per germline. The chain's CDR3 is CASFQVNTEAFF. For the CDR3, the DNA is TGTGCCAGCTTTCAGGTTAACACTGAAGCTTTCTTT.

CDR3 nucleotide sequence: TGCGCCAGCAGCTCAGATTCCTACGAGCAGTACTTC. This translates into CASSSDSYEQYF. The chain carries TRBV5-1 and TRBJ2-7; D is unresolved. The CDR3 extends over 12 amino acids. Germline V lookup: CDR1 SGHRS, CDR2 YFSETQ. The V end lost 3 bases, the J end lost 1 base, and 5 bases lay between the germline ends.

The V gene is TRBV19, the J gene TRBJ1-1; 7 bases align to TRBD1. V shed 11 bases and J 0 bases; nucleotides not matched to a gene: 6. This CDR3 spans 13 amino acids. In germline, CDR1 is LNHDA, CDR2 SQIVND (reference sequence). CDR3 amino acids: CASYRGMNTEAFF. DNA for the CDR3: TGTGCCTCCTACAGGGGAATGAACACTGAAGCTTTCTTT.

The chain has TRBV28 and TRBJ2-1; D is perhaps TRBD2 (6 bases). Per the germline V gene, CDR1 is MDHEN and CDR2 is SYDVKM. Trimming stripped 7 bases from V and 8 bases from J, with 15 bases between. CDR3 length: 13 amino acids. The CDR3 bases are TGTGCCAGCACCTTCCCGGGGGTGGATGAGCAGTTCTTC. Protein: CASTFPGVDEQFF.

This rearrangement joins TRBV7-2 to TRBJ2-2; 8 bases align to TRBD1. Germline trimming cut 5 bases from V and 1 base from J; bases unmatched to any gene: 6. This CDR3 comprises 16 residues. The germline V gene has CDR1 SGHTA and CDR2 FQGNSA. CDR3 sequence: CASSNSGTGNTGELFF. CDR3 nucleotide sequence: TGTGCCAGCAGCAATTCCGGGACAGGGAACACCGGGGAGCTGTTTTTT.

This chain uses TRBV4-3 with TRBJ1-3; possible D gene TRBD1, 6 bases. V dropped 0 bases and J dropped 3 bases, with 12 bases sitting between them. The length of the CDR3 is 16 residues. CDR1 is LGHNA and CDR2 is YSLEER in the germline V gene. The CDR3 loop reads CASSQETGHVGNTIYF. CDR3 sequence (DNA): TGCGCCAGCAGCCAAGAGACAGGCCACGTTGGAAACACCATATATTTT.

As concerns this clone: At the DNA level, this CDR3 is encoded by other sequences in the same sample as well. The J gene is TRBJ2-1, the V gene TRBV5-1, with unresolved D. This CDR3 comprises 13 residues. The V and J ends lost 0 bases and 7 bases respectively, with 8 bases between them. Germline CDR1 SGHRS, CDR2 YFSETQ. The CDR3 region is CASSLVRGNEQFF. In DNA form, the CDR3 reads TGCGCCAGCAGCTTGGTTCGTGGTAATGAGCAGTTCTTC.

This chain connects TRBV29-1 to TRBJ1-4; 7 bases are a match to TRBD1. J was trimmed by 8 bases and V by 0 bases; bases with no gene match: 12. The CDR3 loop spans 16 amino acids. Germline V lookup: CDR1 SQVTM, CDR2 ANQGSEA. DNA of the CDR3: TGCAGCGTTGAAGACTTTAGGAAGGGGGCTGGAGAAAAACTGTTTTTT. Amino acid sequence: CSVEDFRKGAGEKLFF. Filled out from reference TRBV29-1 and TRBJ1-4, the complete variable domain reads SAVISQKPSRDICQRGTSLTIQCQVDSQVTMMFWYRQQPGQSLTLIATANQGSEATYESGFVIDKFPISRPNLTFSTLTVSNMSPEDSSIYLCSVEDFRKGAGEKLFFGSGTQLSVL.